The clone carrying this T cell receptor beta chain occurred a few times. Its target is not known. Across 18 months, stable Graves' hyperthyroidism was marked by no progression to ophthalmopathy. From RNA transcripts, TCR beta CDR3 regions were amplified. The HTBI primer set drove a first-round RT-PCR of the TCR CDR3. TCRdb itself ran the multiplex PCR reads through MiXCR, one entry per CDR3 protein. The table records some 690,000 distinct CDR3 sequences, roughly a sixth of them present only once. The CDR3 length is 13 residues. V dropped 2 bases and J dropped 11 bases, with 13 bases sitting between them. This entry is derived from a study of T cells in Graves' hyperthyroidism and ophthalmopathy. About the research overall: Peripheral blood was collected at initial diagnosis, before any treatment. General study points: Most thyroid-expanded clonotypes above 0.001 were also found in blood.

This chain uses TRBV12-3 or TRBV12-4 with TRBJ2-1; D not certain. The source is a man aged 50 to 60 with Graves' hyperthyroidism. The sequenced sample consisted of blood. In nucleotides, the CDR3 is TGTGCCAGCAGTTTAAGGCAGGTCTTAAAGCAGTTCTTC. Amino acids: CASSLRQVLKQFF.